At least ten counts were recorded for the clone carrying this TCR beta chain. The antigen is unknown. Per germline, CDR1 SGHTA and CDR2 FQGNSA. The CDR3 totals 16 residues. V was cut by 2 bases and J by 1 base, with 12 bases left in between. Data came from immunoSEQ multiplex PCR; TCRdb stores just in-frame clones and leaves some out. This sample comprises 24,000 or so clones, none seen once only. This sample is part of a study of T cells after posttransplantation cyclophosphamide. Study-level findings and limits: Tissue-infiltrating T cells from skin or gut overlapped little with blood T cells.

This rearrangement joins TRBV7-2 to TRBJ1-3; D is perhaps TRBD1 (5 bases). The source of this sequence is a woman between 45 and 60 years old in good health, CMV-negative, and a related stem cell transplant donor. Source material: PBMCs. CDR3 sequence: CASSLSRVPSGNTIYF. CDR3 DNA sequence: TGTGCCAGCAGCTTATCCAGGGTTCCTTCTGGAAACACCATATATTTT.